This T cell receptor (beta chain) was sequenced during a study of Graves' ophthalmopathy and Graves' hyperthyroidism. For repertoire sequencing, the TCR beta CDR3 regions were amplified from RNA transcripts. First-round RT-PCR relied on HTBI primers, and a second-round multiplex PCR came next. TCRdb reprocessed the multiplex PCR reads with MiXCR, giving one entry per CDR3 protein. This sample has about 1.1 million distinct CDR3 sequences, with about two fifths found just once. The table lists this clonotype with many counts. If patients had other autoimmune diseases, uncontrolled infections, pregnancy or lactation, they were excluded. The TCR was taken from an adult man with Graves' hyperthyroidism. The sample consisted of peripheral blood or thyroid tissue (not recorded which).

DNA of the CDR3: TGTGCCAGCAGCCCTGGACTAGCGGCCGCCTACGAGCAGTACTTC. Protein sequence: CASSPGLAAAYEQYF. This sequence joins TRBV7-7 and TRBJ2-7, with TRBD2 matching over 10 bases. The V segment lost 5 bases and the J segment 2 bases; nucleotides outside the gene matches: 6. The CDR3 spans 15 residues. CDR1 and CDR2 (germline): SSHAT, FNYEAQ (reference sequence).